This TCR beta chain was retrieved from a study of cytomegalovirus exposure and HLA in healthy donors. The CDR3 runs to 16 residues. V was pared by 0 bases and J by 5 bases, with 13 bases between. CDR1 is PRHDT and CDR2 is FYEKMQ in the germline V gene (reference sequence). PCR primers comprised 60 Vbeta and 13 Jbeta primers. Some clones are missing from TCRdb's copy, which holds only in-frame ones; the method was immunoSEQ multiplex PCR. The sample consists of 100,000 or so clones, about 60% of them appearing once. The TCR sequence derives from a human donor in good health. The chain employs TRBV13 and TRBJ2-2; D possibly corresponds to TRBD2 (5 bases). Sequenced material: PBMCs. The CDR3, as DNA: TGTGCCAGCAGCTTAGGCCGGGGTGAGGCTACCGGGGAGCTGTTTTTT. This codes for CASSLGRGEATGELFF.